This T cell receptor beta chain comes out of a study of T cells after yellow fever vaccination. One entry per CDR3 protein results from TCRdb running MiXCR on the 5' RACE reads. The table records some 110,000 distinct CDR3 sequences, 7.2% of them present only once. This clonotype showed up many times. Its matching antigen is unknown. CDR1 and CDR2 (germline): MNHEY, SVGEGT. V dropped 5 bases and J dropped 6 bases, with 13 bases sitting between them. The CDR3 has 14 amino acids. Whole-study findings and limits: Most primary-vaccination clones reappeared after the booster (approximately 97% CD4, more than 70% CD8).

The sequencing used CD4+ T cells sorted from PBMCs, collected around 45 days after the first yellow fever vaccination. The TCR sequence derives from a man aged 18 to 30 who received the YFV17D yellow fever vaccine. This chain joins TRBV6-2 or TRBV6-3 and TRBJ2-2, with TRBD1 as a possible D gene (6 bases). In DNA, the CDR3 is TGTGCCAGCAGTGCCTGGGGGCGGTCCGGGGAGCTGTTTTTT. Its translation: CASSAWGRSGELFF.